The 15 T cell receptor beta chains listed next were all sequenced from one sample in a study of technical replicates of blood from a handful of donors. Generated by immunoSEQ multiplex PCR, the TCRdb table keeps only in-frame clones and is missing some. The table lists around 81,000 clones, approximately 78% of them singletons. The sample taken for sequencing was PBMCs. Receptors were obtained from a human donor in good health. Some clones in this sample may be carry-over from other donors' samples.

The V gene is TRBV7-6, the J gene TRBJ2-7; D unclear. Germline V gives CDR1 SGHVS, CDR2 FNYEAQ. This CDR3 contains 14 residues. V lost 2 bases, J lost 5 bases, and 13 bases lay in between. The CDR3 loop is CASSLNPTGDEQYF. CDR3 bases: TGTGCCAGCAGCTTAAACCCAACGGGTGACGAGCAGTACTTC.

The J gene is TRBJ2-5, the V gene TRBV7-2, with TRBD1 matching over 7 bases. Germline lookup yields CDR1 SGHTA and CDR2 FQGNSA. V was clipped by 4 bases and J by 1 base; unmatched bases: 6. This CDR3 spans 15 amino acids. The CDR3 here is CASSSLGQVQETQYF. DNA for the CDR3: TGTGCCAGCAGCTCCCTAGGACAGGTCCAAGAGACCCAGTACTTC. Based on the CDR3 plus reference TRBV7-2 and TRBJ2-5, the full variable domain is GAGVSQSPSNKVTEKGKDVELRCDPISGHTALYWYRQSLGQGLEFLIYFQGNSAPDKSGLPSDRFSAERTGGSVSTLTIQRTQQEDSAVYLCASSSLGQVQETQYFGPGTRLLVL.

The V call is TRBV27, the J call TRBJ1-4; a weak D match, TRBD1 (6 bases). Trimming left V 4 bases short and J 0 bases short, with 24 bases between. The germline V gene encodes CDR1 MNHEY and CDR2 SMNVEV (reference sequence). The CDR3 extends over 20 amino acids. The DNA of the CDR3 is TGTGCCAGCAGTTCCATAGGCCCCCTGTCAGGGGCGACAACTAATGAAAAACTGTTTTTT. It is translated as CASSSIGPLSGATTNEKLFF.

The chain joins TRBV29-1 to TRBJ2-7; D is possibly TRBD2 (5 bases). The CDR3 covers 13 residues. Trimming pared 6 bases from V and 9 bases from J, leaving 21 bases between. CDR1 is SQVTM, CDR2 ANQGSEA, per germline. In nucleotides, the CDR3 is TGCAGCGTCTTACCCGCGGGTGGTCGGGTGCAGTACTTC. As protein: CSVLPAGGRVQYF.

The CDR3 region has the DNA TGTGCCAGCAGTCGGTTAGCAGCGGGGGCTTTCCAAGAGACCCAGTACTTC. Its protein product is CASSRLAAGAFQETQYF. This sequence joins TRBV25-1 and TRBJ2-5; TRBD2 matches 8 bases. In germline, CDR1 is MGHDK, CDR2 SYGVNS. Trimming took 5 bases from V and 1 from J; bases not matched to a gene: 12. CDR3 size: 17 residues.

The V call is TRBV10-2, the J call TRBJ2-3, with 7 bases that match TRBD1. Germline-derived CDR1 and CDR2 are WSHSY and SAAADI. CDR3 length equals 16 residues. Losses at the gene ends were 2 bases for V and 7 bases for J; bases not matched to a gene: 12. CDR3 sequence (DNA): TGCGCCAGCAGTGAGGACGGGACAGCCATTCCTTATACGCAGTATTTT. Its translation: CASSEDGTAIPYTQYF.

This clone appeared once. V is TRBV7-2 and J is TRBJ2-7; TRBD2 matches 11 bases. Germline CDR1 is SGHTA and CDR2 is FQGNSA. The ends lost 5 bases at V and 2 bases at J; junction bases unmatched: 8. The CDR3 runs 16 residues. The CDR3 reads CASSTTSGSPTYEQYF. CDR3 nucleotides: TGTGCCAGCAGCACCACTAGCGGGAGCCCCACCTACGAGCAGTACTTC.

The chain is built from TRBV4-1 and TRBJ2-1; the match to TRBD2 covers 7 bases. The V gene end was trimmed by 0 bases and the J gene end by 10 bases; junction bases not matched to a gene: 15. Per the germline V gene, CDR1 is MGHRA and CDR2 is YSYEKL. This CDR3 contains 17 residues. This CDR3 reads CASSQDWWTRLQEEQFF. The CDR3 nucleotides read TGCGCCAGCAGCCAAGATTGGTGGACTAGACTTCAGGAAGAGCAGTTCTTC.

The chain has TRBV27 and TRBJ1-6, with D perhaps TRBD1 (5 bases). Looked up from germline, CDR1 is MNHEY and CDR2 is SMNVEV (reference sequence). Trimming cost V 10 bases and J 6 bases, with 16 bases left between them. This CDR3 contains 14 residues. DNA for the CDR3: TGTGCCACCGGCGTAAGTGGGGCTAATTCACCCCTCCACTTT. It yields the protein CATGVSGANSPLHF.

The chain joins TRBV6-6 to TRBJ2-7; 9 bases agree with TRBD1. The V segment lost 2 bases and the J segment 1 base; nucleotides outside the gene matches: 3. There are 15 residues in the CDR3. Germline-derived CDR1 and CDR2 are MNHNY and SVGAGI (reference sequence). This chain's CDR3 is CASSYGGQGSYEQYF. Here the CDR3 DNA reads TGTGCCAGCAGTTACGGGGGACAGGGTTCCTACGAGCAGTACTTC.

CDR3 DNA sequence: TGTGCCTGGATTCGGTCGGTCGAGCAGTTCTTC. Its translation is CAWIRSVEQFF. The genes are TRBV30 and TRBJ2-1; D is undetermined. CDR1 and CDR2 (germline): GTSNPN, SVGIG (reference sequence). The CDR3 length is 11 residues. The ends were cut back, 4 bases at V and 10 bases at J, with 11 bases in the middle.

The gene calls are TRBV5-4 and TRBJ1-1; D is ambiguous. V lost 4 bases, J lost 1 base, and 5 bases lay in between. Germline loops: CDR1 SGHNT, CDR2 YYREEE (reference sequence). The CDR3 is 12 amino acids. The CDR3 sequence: CASSEQNTEAFF. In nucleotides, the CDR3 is TGTGCCAGCAGCGAACAGAACACTGAAGCTTTCTTT.

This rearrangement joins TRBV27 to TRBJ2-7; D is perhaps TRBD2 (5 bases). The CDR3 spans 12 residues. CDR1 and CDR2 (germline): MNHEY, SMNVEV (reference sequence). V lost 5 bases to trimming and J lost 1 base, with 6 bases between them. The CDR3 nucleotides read TGTGCCAGCAGTAGCGGATCCTACGAGCAGTACTTC. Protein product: CASSSGSYEQYF.

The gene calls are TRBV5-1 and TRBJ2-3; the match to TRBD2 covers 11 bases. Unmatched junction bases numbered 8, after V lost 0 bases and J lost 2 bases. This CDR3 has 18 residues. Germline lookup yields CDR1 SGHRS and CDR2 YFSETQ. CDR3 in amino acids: CASSLGLAGGASTDTQYF. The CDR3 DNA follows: TGCGCCAGCAGCTTGGGGCTAGCGGGGGGAGCCTCCACAGATACGCAGTATTTT.

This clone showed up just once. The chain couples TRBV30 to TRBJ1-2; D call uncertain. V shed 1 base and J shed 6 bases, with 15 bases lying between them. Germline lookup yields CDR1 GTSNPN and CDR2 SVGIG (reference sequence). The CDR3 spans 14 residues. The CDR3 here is CAWSAVGDGDGYTF. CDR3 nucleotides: TGTGCCTGGAGTGCCGTCGGAGACGGCGATGGCTACACCTTC.